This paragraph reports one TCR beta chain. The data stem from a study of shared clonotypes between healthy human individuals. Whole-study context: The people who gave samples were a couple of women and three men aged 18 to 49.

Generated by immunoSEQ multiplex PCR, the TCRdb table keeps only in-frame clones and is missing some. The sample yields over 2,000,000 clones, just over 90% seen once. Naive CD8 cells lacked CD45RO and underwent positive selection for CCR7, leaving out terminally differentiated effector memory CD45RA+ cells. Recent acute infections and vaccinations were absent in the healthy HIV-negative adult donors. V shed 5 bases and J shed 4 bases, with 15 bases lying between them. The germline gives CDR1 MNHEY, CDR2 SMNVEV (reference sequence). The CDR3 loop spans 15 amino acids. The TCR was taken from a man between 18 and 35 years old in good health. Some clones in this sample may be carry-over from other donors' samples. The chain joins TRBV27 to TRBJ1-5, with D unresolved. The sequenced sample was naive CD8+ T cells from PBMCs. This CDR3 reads CASSAPGGWNQPQHF. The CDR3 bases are TGTGCCAGCAGTGCCCCGGGAGGGTGGAATCAGCCCCAGCATTTT.